The 14 T cell receptor beta chains listed next were all sequenced from one sample in a study of CD8 T cell repertoires and HIV-1 epitope variants. Sequenced by immunoSEQ multiplex PCR; TCRdb stores in-frame clones only, minus some. The profile shows about 95,000 clones, roughly four fifths of them singletons. Material for sequencing was uncultured baseline CD8+ T cells from peripheral blood mononuclear cells (PBMCs). Source of these receptors: a male donor with HIV.

CDR3 nucleotide sequence: TGTGCCAGCAGTTTACAGACGGGGCTAGAGTATGGCTACACCTTC. This sequence encodes CASSLQTGLEYGYTF. V usage is TRBV28 and J usage is TRBJ1-2; maybe TRBD1 (5 bases). V gave up 2 bases and J gave up 5 bases, with 15 bases separating them. Germline lookup yields CDR1 MDHEN and CDR2 SYDVKM. This CDR3 region has 15 residues.

V is TRBV27 and J is TRBJ1-2; D remains ambiguous. V was shortened by 4 bases and J by 5 bases, with 17 bases between the two germline ends. The CDR3 length is 15 residues. The germline gives CDR1 MNHEY, CDR2 SMNVEV (reference sequence). CDR3 bases: TGTGCCAGCAGTTCCCGGGGATCGAAATTATATGGCTACACCTTC. Translation: CASSSRGSKLYGYTF.

The chain carries TRBV19 and TRBJ1-2; maybe TRBD1 (5 bases). V lost 3 bases and J lost 4, with 9 bases in between. The CDR3 is made up of 13 amino acids. Germline assignment: CDR1 LNHDA and CDR2 SQIVND (reference sequence). Here the CDR3 DNA reads TGTGCCAGTAGTATGTCAGGGAGCTATGGCTACACCTTC. It specifies CASSMSGSYGYTF.

The chain carries TRBV7-9 and TRBJ2-7; 11 bases align to TRBD2. This CDR3 is built from 16 residues. Germline V lookup: CDR1 SEHNR, CDR2 FQNEAQ (reference sequence). V was clipped by 5 bases and J by 4 bases; unmatched bases: 10. The DNA of the CDR3 is TGTGCCAGCAGCCTCGTTCTAGCGGGGGGACAGTACGAGCAGTACTTC. It yields the protein CASSLVLAGGQYEQYF.

The J gene is TRBJ2-3, the V gene TRBV28; unclear D gene. Germline V lookup: CDR1 MDHEN, CDR2 SYDVKM. The length of the CDR3 is 12 residues. V lost 3 bases, J lost 6 bases, and 7 bases lay in between. The CDR3 bases are TGTGCCAGCAGTTTCTCGGCCGATACGCAGTATTTT. This translates into CASSFSADTQYF.

Worth noting for this clone: This sample includes further DNA sequences coding for the same CDR3. V is TRBV19 and J is TRBJ1-5; D perhaps matches TRBD1 (5 bases). CDR1 is LNHDA and CDR2 is SQIVND in the germline V gene (reference sequence). Trimming stripped 3 bases from V and 5 bases from J, with 11 bases between. The CDR3 length is 14 residues. The DNA of the CDR3 is TGTGCCAGTAGTATCAGGGCGGGGGATCAGCCCCAGCATTTT. The encoded protein is CASSIRAGDQPQHF.

The chain carries TRBV18 and TRBJ2-7; D is possibly TRBD2 (5 bases). This CDR3 has 12 amino acids. The V end lost 1 base, the J end lost 7 bases, and 8 bases lay between the germline ends. The germline V gene has CDR1 KGHSH and CDR2 LQKENI. The CDR3 loop is CASSPLSGEQYF. In DNA, the CDR3 is TGTGCCAGCTCACCACTTTCGGGAGAGCAGTACTTC.

This sequence joins TRBV30 and TRBJ2-5, with 8 bases fitting TRBD1. J was trimmed by 1 base and V by 0 bases; bases with no gene match: 7. This CDR3 has 16 residues. Germline assignment: CDR1 GTSNPN and CDR2 SVGIG (reference sequence). The CDR3: CAWSVGTGQTQETQYF. The CDR3 bases are TGTGCCTGGAGTGTAGGGACAGGACAAACCCAAGAGACCCAGTACTTC.

This clone was detected once. The chain employs TRBV7-2 and TRBJ2-3; 7 positions match TRBD2. With V trimmed by 5 bases and J by 0 bases, 5 bases remained unmatched. The CDR3 is made up of 15 amino acids. CDR1 and CDR2 (germline): SGHTA, FQGNSA. The CDR3 DNA reads TGTGCCAGCAGCGTACTAGCGCAGAGCACAGATACGCAGTATTTT. Its translation: CASSVLAQSTDTQYF.

The chain employs TRBV5-1 and TRBJ2-3; perhaps D is TRBD1 or TRBD2 (5 bases each). Trimming cost V 4 bases and J 1 base, with 7 bases left between them. The CDR3 extends over 13 amino acids. Germline V gene data show CDR1 as SGHRS and CDR2 as YFSETQ. The CDR3 DNA follows: TGCGCCAGCAGCCGGGACGGCACAGATACGCAGTATTTT. It translates to CASSRDGTDTQYF.

CDR3 sequence (DNA): TGTGCCAGTAGTTCCTCCGCCCCATGGACAGGGGGAGAATCTAGGAATTCACCCCTCCACTTT. It yields the protein CASSSSAPWTGGESRNSPLHF. This rearrangement joins TRBV19 to TRBJ1-6; 10 bases match TRBD1. The germline CDR1 and CDR2 sequences are LNHDA and SQIVND (reference sequence). Trimming cost V 5 bases and J 7 bases; bases outside gene matches: 23. This CDR3 is 21 amino acids long.

This clone was seen only once. The rearrangement links TRBV13 to TRBJ1-1; 8 bases match TRBD1. Per the germline V gene, CDR1 is PRHDT and CDR2 is FYEKMQ (reference sequence). The CDR3 contains 15 residues. V lost 3 bases and J lost 2; bases outside the gene matches: 5. The CDR3 loop reads CASSFQTGANTEAFF. As DNA, the CDR3 is TGTGCCAGCAGCTTCCAGACAGGGGCTAACACTGAAGCTTTCTTT.

The V and J genes are TRBV4-3 and TRBJ1-2, with D unresolved. This CDR3 spans 14 amino acids. V was pared by 4 bases and J by 4 bases, with 13 bases between. Germline CDR1 and CDR2: LGHNA and YSLEER. Written as DNA, the CDR3 is TGCGCCAGCAGCCTAAACTCGAGAGTCTATGGCTACACCTTC. This translates into CASSLNSRVYGYTF.

The chain recombines TRBV4-1 with TRBJ2-3; D is perhaps TRBD2 (5 bases). The CDR3 length is 15 residues. The V end lost 6 bases, the J end lost 5 bases, and 18 bases lay between the germline ends. From germline, CDR1 is MGHRA and CDR2 YSYEKL. The CDR3 loop is CASRLSVDRGDTQYF. The DNA for the CDR3 is TGCGCCAGCAGGCTCTCCGTGGACCGGGGAGATACGCAGTATTTT.